This TCR beta chain was identified in a study of identical twins. General study points: Sequences that were beta out-of-frame showed weaker excess twin sharing.

One entry per CDR3 protein, called by TCRdb with MiXCR from the 5' RACE reads. The sample yields about 690,000 distinct CDR3 sequences, around 5.7% seen once. This clonotype was recorded at least ten times. Its matching antigen is unknown. This clonotype was obtained from a young man in good health. The sample comprised naive T cells sorted from blood.

CDR3 sequence: CASRTSPGLAGGSYEQYV. In DNA, the CDR3 is TGCGCCAGCAGGACATCACCGGGACTAGCAGGTGGTTCTTACGAGCAGTACGTC. The chain joins TRBV4-1 to TRBJ2-7, with 9 bases lining up with TRBD2. V trimming: 6 bases; J trimming: 4 bases; junction bases outside the gene matches: 19. The CDR3 consists of 18 residues. CDR1 and CDR2 from the germline V gene are MGHRA and YSYEKL.